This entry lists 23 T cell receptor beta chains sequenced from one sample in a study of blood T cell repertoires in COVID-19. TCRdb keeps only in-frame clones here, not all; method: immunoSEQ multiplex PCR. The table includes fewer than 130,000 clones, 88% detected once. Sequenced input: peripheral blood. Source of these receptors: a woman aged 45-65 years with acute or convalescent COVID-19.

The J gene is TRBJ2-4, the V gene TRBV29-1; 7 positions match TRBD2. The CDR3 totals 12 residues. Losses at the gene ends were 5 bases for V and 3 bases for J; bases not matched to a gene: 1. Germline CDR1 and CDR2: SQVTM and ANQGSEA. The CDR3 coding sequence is TGCAGCGTTTCGGGGGGCAAAAACATTCAGTACTTC. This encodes CSVSGGKNIQYF.

CDR3 DNA: TGTGCCACCAGTGAGACGACAGGGGCGAAAGAGACCCAGTACTTC. Protein: CATSETTGAKETQYF. This rearrangement joins TRBV24-1 to TRBJ2-5, with 8 bases that match TRBD1. J lost 3 bases, V lost 4 bases, and 6 bases had no gene match. Germline CDR1 and CDR2: KGHDR and SFDVKD. This CDR3 region has 15 residues.

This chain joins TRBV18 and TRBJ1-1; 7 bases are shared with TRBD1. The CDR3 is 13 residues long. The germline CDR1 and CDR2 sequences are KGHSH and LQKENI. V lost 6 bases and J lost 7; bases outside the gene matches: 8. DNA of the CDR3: TGTGCCAGCTCCCCAGACAGGGTAGTTGAAGCTTTCTTT. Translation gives CASSPDRVVEAFF.

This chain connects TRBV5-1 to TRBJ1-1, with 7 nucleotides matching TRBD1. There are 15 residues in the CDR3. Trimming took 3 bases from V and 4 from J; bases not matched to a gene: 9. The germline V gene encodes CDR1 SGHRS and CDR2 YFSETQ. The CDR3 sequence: CASSSREKGATEAFF. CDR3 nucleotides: TGCGCCAGCAGCTCCCGGGAAAAGGGGGCCACTGAAGCTTTCTTT.

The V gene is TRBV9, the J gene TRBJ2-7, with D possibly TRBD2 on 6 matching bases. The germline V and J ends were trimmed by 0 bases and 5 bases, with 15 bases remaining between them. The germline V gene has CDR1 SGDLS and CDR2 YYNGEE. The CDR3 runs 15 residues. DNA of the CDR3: TGTGCCAGCAGCGTAGCGGTCGGGAGACAGAACGAGCAGTACTTC. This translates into CASSVAVGRQNEQYF.

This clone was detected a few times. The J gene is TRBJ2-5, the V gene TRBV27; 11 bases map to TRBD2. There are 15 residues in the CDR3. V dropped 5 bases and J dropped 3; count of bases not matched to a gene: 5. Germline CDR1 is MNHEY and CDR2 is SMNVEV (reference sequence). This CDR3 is CASSRGTSGKETQYF. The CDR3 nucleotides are TGTGCCAGCAGTCGAGGGACTAGCGGCAAAGAGACCCAGTACTTC.

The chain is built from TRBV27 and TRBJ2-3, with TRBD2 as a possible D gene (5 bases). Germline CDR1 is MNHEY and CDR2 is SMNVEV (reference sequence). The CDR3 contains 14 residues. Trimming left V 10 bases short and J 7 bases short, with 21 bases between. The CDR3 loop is CATRGGLLSNTQYF. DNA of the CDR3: TGTGCCACTCGCGGAGGCCTCTTATCGAATACGCAGTATTTT.

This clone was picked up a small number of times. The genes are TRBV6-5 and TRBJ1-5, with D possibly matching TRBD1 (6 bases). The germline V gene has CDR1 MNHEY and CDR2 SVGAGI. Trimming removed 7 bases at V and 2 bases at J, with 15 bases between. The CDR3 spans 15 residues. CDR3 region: CASMTTGSGNQPQHF. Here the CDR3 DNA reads TGTGCCAGCATGACGACAGGATCGGGCAATCAGCCCCAGCATTTT.

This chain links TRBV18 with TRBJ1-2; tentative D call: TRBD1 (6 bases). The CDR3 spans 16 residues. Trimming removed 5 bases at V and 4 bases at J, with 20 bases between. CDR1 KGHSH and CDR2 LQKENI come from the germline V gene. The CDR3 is CASSEAGTPEGYGYTF. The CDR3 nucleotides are TGTGCCAGCTCAGAGGCCGGGACACCCGAGGGCTATGGCTACACCTTC.

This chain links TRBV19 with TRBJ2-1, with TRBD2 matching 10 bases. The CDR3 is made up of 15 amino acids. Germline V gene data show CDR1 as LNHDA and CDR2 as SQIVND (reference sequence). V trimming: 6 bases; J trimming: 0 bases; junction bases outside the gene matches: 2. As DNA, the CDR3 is TGTGCCAGTAGGGGGACTAGCGACTCCTACAATGAGCAGTTCTTC. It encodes CASRGTSDSYNEQFF.

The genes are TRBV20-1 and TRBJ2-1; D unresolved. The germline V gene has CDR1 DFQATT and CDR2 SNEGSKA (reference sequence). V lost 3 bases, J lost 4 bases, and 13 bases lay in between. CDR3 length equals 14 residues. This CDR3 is CSASTLGRYNEQFF. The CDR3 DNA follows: TGCAGTGCTAGTACTCTAGGCCGGTACAATGAGCAGTTCTTC.

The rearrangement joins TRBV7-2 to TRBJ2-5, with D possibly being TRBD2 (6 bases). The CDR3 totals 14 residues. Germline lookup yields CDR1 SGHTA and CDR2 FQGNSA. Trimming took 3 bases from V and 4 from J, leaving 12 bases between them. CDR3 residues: CASSFHGRGETQYF. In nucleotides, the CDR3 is TGTGCCAGCAGCTTCCACGGGAGAGGAGAGACCCAGTACTTC.

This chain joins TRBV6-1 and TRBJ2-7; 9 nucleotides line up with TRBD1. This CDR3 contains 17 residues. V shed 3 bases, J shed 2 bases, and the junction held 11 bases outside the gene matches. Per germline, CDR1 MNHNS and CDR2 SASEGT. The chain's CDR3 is CASSDPNRGLRTYEQYF. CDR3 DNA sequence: TGTGCCAGCAGTGACCCCAACAGGGGGCTGCGGACCTACGAGCAGTACTTC.

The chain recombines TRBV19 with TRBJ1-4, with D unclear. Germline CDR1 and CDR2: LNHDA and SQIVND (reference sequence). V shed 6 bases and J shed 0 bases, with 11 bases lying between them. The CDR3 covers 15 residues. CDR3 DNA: TGTGCCAGTAGCCCTTCTATAGCAACTAATGAAAAACTGTTTTTT. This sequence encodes CASSPSIATNEKLFF.

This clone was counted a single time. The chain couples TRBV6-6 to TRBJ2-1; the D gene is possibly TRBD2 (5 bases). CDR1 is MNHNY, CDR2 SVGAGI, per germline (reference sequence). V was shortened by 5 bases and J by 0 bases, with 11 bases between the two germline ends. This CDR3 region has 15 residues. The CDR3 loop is CASSAWESSYNEQFF. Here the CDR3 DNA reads TGTGCCAGCAGTGCCTGGGAGAGCTCCTACAATGAGCAGTTCTTC.

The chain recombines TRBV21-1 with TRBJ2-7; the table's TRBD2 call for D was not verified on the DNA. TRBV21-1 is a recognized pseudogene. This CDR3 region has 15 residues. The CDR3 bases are TGTGCCAGCAACGGTGCTGCGTCGATCTCCTACGAGCAGTACTTC. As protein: CASNGAASISYEQYF.

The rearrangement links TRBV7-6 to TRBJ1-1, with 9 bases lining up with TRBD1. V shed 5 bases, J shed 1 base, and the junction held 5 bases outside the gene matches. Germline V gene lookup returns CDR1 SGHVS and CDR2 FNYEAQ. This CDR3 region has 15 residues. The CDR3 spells CASSLRTGANTEAFF. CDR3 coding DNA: TGTGCCAGCAGCCTAAGGACAGGGGCGAACACTGAAGCTTTCTTT.

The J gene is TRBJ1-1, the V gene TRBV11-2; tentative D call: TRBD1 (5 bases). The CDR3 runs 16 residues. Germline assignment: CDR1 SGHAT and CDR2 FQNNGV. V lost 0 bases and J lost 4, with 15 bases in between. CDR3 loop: CASSLDRGRGGTEAFF. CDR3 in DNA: TGTGCCAGCAGCTTAGATCGTGGGAGGGGTGGCACTGAAGCTTTCTTT.

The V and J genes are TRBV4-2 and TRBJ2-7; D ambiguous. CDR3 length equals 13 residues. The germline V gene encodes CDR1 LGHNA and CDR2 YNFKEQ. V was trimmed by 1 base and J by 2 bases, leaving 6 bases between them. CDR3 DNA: TGTGCCAGCAGCCAAGGTCACACCTACGAGCAGTACTTC. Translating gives CASSQGHTYEQYF.

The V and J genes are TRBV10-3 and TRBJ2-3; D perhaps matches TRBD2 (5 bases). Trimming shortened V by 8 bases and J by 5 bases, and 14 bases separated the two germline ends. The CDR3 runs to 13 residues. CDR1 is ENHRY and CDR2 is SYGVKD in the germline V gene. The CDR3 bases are TGTGCCATCGGGAGTCTGGGAAAAGATACGCAGTATTTT. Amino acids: CAIGSLGKDTQYF.

CDR3 sequence reads: CATSESDSFGNQPQHF. The CDR3 DNA follows: TGTGCCACCAGTGAATCCGACAGTTTCGGCAATCAGCCCCAGCATTTT. This sequence joins TRBV24-1 and TRBJ1-5; tentative D call: TRBD1 (5 bases). The CDR3 is 16 residues long. V dropped 4 bases and J dropped 2 bases, with 14 bases sitting between them. The V gene's germline CDR1 is KGHDR and CDR2 SFDVKD.

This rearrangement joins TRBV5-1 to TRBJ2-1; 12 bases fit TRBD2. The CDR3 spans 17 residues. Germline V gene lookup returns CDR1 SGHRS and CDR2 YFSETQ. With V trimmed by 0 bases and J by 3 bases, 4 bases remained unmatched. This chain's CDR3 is CASSLGLAGEDYNEQFF. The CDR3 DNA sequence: TGCGCCAGCAGCTTGGGACTAGCGGGAGAAGACTACAATGAGCAGTTCTTC.

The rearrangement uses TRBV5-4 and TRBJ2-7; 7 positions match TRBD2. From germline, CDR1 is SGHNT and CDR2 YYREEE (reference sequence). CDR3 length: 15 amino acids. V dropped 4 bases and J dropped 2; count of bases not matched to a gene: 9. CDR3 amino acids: CASSPPGEGTYEQYF. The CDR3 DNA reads TGTGCCAGCAGCCCCCCCGGGGAGGGAACCTACGAGCAGTACTTC.